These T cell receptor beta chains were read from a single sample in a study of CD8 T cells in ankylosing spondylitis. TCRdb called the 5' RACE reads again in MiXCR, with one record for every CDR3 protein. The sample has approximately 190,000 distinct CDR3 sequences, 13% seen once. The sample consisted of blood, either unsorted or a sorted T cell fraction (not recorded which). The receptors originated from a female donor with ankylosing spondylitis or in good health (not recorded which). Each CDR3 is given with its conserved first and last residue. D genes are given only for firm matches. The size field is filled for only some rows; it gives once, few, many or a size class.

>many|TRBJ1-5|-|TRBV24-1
TGTGCCACCGGGAGCCTTAGCAATCAGCCCCAGCATTTT
CATGSLSNQPQHF
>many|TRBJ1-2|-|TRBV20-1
TGCAGTGCTAGACTCGGAAAGTATGCGGTCTATGGCTACACCTTC
CSARLGKYAVYGYTF
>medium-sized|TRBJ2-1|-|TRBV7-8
TGTGCCAGCAGCCCCGCGCCGGGGTCCTACAATGAGCAGTTCTTC
CASSPAPGSYNEQFF
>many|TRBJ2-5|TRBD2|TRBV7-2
TGTGCCAGCAGCCGCGGGACTAGCATCCAAGAGACCCAGTACTTC
CASSRGTSIQETQYF
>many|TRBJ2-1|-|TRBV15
TGTGCCACCAGCACCAGGGTCGAGCAGTTCTTC
CATSTRVEQFF
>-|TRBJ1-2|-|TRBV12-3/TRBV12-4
TGTGCCAGCAGAGTGGGGTATGGCTACACCTTC
CASRVGYGYTF
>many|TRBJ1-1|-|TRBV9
TGTGCCAGCAGCGTAGCACACAGGGATGAAGCTTTCTTT
CASSVAHRDEAFF
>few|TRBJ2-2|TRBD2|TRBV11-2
TGTGCCAGCAGCCTCGGAGGGCTAGCGGGAACGAACACCGGGGAGCTGTTTTTT
CASSLGGLAGTNTGELFF
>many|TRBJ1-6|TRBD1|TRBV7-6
TGTGCCAGCAGCTTATATGACAGGGAGGGCTCACCCCTCCACTTT
CASSLYDREGSPLHF
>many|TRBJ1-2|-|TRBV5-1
TGCGCCAGCAGCAAGGACGGTAACTATGGCTACACCTTC
CASSKDGNYGYTF
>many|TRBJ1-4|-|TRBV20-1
TGCAGTGCTAGAGATCCCAGGGTTTCTAATGAAAAACTGTTTTTT
CSARDPRVSNEKLFF
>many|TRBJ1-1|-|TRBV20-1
TGCAGTGCTAGCCTATGGGGGAAGAGCACTGAAGCTTTCTTT
CSASLWGKSTEAFF
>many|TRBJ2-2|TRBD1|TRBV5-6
TGTGCCAGCAGTTCTCGACAGGGAATAGGCGGGGAGCTGTTTTTT
CASSSRQGIGGELFF
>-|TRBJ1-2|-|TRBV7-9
TGTGCCAGCACCCTAGGGGGGTCAGGTGGCTACACCTTC
CASTLGGSGGYTF
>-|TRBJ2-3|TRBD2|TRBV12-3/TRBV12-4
TGTGCCAGCAGGGGGGGGGATACGCAGTATTTT
CASRGGDTQYF
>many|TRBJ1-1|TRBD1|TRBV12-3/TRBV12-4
TGTGCCAGCAGGGGACAGGGGGCGACGAACACTGAAGCTTTCTTT
CASRGQGATNTEAFF
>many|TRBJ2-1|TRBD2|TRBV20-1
TGCAGTGCTAGAGCGGCCCTCGGGACTAGCGGGAGGAATGAGCAGTTCTTC
CSARAALGTSGRNEQFF
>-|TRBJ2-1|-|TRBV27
TGTGCCAGCAGTTTTGGGGCATTTACCTACAATGAGCAGTTCTTC
CASSFGAFTYNEQFF
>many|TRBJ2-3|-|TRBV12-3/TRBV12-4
TGTGCCAGCAGCCCCTTCCCCACAGATACGCAGTATTTT
CASSPFPTDTQYF
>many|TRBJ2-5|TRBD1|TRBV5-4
TGTGCCAGCAGCAGGACAGGGGGTTGGGAGACCCAGTACTTC
CASSRTGGWETQYF
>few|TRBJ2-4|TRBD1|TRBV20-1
TGCAGTGCTCCCCCAGGGGGCAAAAACATTCAGTACTTC
CSAPPGGKNIQYF
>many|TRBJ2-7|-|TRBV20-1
TGCAGTGCTAGAGATGTAAGGGACGAGCAGTACTTC
CSARDVRDEQYF
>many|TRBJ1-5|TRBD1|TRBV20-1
TGCAGTGCGGACATAGGGGGACAGTATAGCAATCAGCCCCAGCATTTT
CSADIGGQYSNQPQHF
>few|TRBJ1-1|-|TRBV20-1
TGCAGTGCTAGAGGCCCGGGTCTTAGAAGAGGGGGAGGGACTGAAGCTTTCTTT
CSARGPGLRRGGGTEAFF
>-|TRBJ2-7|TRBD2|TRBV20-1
TGCAGTGCTAGAGATTATGGTAGCGGGAGGTTGTTCTCCTACGAGCAGTACTTC
CSARDYGSGRLFSYEQYF
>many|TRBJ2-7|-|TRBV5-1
TGCGCCAGCAGCTTGATTCCGGACCTAAGCTCCTACGAGCAGTACTTC
CASSLIPDLSSYEQYF
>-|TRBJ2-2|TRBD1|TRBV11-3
TGTGCCAGCAGCCGGGACAGAGTGAACACCGGGGAGCTGTTTTTT
CASSRDRVNTGELFF
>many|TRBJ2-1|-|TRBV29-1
TGCAGCGGCGAGGAGCTAGCATCCGTCTACAATGAGCAGTTCTTC
CSGEELASVYNEQFF
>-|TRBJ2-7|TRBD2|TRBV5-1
TGCGCCAGCAGCCCTCGATTGGGACTAGCGGGACAATTCTACGAGCAGTACTTC
CASSPRLGLAGQFYEQYF
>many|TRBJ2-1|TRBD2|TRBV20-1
TGCAGTGCTCCTACTAGCGGGAATTACAATGAGCAGTTCTTC
CSAPTSGNYNEQFF
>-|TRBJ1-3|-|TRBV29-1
TGCAGCGTTGAACGGGCAGGGTTCGGAAACACCATATATTTT
CSVERAGFGNTIYF
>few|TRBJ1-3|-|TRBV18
TGTGCCAGCTCACTGATCCAGGGGATCTCTGGAAACACCATATATTTT
CASSLIQGISGNTIYF
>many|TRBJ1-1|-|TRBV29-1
TGCAGCTCCCGGGACATTTCATCCGAAGCTTTCTTT
CSSRDISSEAFF
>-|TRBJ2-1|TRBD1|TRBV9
TGTGCCAGCAGCGCCAACGTCCGGGACAGGGTGAGCAATGAGCAGTTCTTC
CASSANVRDRVSNEQFF
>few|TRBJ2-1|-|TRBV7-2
TGTGCCAGCAGCGCCCAACAGGGATACAATGAGCAGTTCTTC
CASSAQQGYNEQFF
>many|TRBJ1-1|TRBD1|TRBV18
TGTGCCAGCTCACCCGTAACAGGGGCCTCCTTCGAAGCTTTCTTT
CASSPVTGASFEAFF
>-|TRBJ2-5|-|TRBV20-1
TGCAGCGCCCCGGGGAACGGCCAAGAGACCCAGTACTTC
CSAPGNGQETQYF
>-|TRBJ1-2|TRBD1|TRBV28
TGTGCCAGCAGAGACAGGGGCCTCTCTAACTATGACTACACCTTC
CASRDRGLSNYDYTF
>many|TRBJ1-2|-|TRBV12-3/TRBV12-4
TGTGCCAGCAGTCCCACCCGGGGCGCTTGGTATGGCTACACCTTC
CASSPTRGAWYGYTF
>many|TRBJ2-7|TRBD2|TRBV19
TGTGCCAGTGCAGTATTACATCTAGCGGGAGGGTCCTACGAGCAGTACTTC
CASAVLHLAGGSYEQYF
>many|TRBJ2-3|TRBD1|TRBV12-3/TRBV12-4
TGTGCCAGCAGTTTGGGACAGGGGGCCGCAGATACGCAGTATTTT
CASSLGQGAADTQYF
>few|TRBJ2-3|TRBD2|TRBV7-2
TGTGCCAGCAGCTCGCTAGCGGGGGGGGGCGGCACAGATACGCAGTATTTT
CASSSLAGGGGTDTQYF
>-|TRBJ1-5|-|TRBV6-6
TGTGCCAGCAAAAGAGCGGAACAGCCCCAGCATTTT
CASKRAEQPQHF
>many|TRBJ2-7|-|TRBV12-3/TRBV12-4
TGTGCCAGCAGTTTAGGAAACGAGGGCTACGAGCAGTACTTC
CASSLGNEGYEQYF
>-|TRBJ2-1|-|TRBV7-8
TGTGCCACCCTTTCGGGGGGCCTGTACAATGAGCAGTTCTTC
CATLSGGLYNEQFF
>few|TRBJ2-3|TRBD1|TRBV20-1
TGCAGTGCTAGAGATGGGGGACAGGGAACAGATACGCAGTATTTT
CSARDGGQGTDTQYF
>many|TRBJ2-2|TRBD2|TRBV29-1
TGCTCGACACGGGGGGGAGCGGGATCGAACACCGGGGAGCTGTTTTTT
CSTRGGAGSNTGELFF
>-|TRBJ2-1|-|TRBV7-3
TGTGCCAGCAGCTTGAATTTTGACCCCGAGGGCAATGAGCAGTTCTTC
CASSLNFDPEGNEQFF
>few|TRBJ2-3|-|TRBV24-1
TGTGCCACCAGTGCCGGAGATACGCAGTATTTT
CATSAGDTQYF